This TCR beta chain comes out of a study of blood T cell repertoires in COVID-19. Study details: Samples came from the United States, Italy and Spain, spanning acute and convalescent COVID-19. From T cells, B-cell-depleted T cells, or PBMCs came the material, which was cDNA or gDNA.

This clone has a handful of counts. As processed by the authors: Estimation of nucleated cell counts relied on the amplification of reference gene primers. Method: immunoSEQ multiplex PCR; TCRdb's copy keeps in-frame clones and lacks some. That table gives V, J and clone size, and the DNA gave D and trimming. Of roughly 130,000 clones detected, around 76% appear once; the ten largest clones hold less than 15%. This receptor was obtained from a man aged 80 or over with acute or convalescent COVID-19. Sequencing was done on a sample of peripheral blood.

The CDR3 region has the DNA TGTGCCAGCAGTTTACCGACAGCACCTAAAGACAATGAGCAGTTCTTC. Its translation: CASSLPTAPKDNEQFF. The chain has TRBV28 and TRBJ2-1, with D possibly matching TRBD1 (5 bases). The germline CDR1 and CDR2 sequences are MDHEN and SYDVKM. With 2 bases removed from V and 5 bases from J, the gap between germline ends came to 16 bases. This CDR3 contains 16 residues.